This T cell receptor (beta chain) was recovered during a study of blood T cells in healthy people across ages. A second PCR of about 7 to 12 cycles used a sample-barcoded 5' primer and a J-beta primer mix. TCRdb redid the calling of the 5' RACE reads with MiXCR, one entry per CDR3 protein. The sample has some 1.5 million distinct CDR3 sequences; approximately 43% are singletons. Trimming removed 1 base from V and 4 bases from J, with 10 bases in between. The CDR3 runs to 14 residues. CDR1 SGHVS and CDR2 FNYEAQ come from the germline V gene. At least 6.5 million PBMCs were isolated per sample. This clonotype has only a few counts.

The rearrangement uses TRBV7-6 and TRBJ1-1; D unresolved. This sequence originates from a woman aged 18 to 35 in good health. Specimen: blood. The CDR3 DNA reads as TGTGCCAGCAGCTTAGAGTTTAGCGGCACTGAAGCTTTCTTT. Its translation is CASSLEFSGTEAFF.